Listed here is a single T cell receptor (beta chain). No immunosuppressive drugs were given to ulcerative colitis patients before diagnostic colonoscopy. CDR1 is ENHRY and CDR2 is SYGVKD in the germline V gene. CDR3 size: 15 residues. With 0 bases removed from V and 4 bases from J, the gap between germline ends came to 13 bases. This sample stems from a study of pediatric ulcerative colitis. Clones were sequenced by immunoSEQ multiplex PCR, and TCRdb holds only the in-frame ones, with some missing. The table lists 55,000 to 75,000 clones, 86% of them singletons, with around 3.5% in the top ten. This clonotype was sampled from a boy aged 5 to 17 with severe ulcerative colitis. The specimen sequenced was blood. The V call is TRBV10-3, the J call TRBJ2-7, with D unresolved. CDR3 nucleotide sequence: TGTGCCATCAGTGAGTCGACCGGCCTTGGATACGAGCAGTACTTC. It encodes CAISESTGLGYEQYF.